This TCR beta chain was recorded in a study of graft-versus-host responses after intestinal transplantation. Whole-study findings and limits: Where graft-donor T cell macrochimerism was present, patients had high graft-versus-host to host-versus-graft clonal ratios in allografts. Early post-transplant declines in HvG were associated with peak levels of circulating GvH clones.

CDR3 length equals 15 residues. Germline V gives CDR1 SGDLS, CDR2 YYNGEE. V dropped 2 bases and J dropped 2 bases, with 11 bases sitting between them. The data were produced by immunoSEQ multiplex PCR, yet TCRdb's version contains in-frame clones alone and is incomplete. The table lists some 13,000 clones, around a third of them singletons, with roughly 5% in the top ten. Specimen: alloreactive CD4+ T cells from a mixed lymphocyte reaction culture, collected before intestinal transplant. Subset here: CFSE-low proliferating T cells sorted from roughly 6-day pre-transplant mixed lymphocyte reaction (GvH or HvG direction). The chain recombines TRBV9 with TRBJ2-1; D gene unclear. This receptor was obtained from a human patient who received an intestinal transplant. The CDR3 DNA reads TGTGCCAGCAGCGTTATGGGAACAACCTACAATGAGCAGTTCTTC. Its translation: CASSVMGTTYNEQFF.